Included here is one T cell receptor (beta chain) sequence, with context. The antigen this receptor binds is unknown. No quality values exist for individual bases; no much larger clone is one base distant. The donors belonged to the validation cohort of over a hundred subjects, which was separate from the roughly 670-subject first cohort. Library method: the immunoSEQ multiplex PCR assay. In the original analysis: A statistical classification framework was built to diagnose cytomegalovirus status from the catalog of TCR beta chain sequences. TCRdb took over this immuneACCESS table, retaining in-frame rearrangements with V and J assigned. Such tables are incomplete; in checked studies, under half of the missing clones stem from an unresolved V gene, and the remainder is unexplained. V, J and clone size are taken as reported in that table, and D and trimming were inferred from the DNA itself. The sample has 150,000 or so clones on record, roughly 87% of them singletons. The ten top clones hold 8% to 9.5% of the sample.

V is cut by 6 bases and J by 5 bases, and the space between the germline ends is 10 bases. Reading from cysteine to phenylalanine, the CDR3 counts 12 amino acids. Only the CDR3 portion is preserved as DNA: 36 bases, with reading frame beginning at the first base. Sequences MNHEY (CDR1) and SVGAGI (CDR2) are obtained from the germline V gene. These data are taken from a study of cytomegalovirus exposure and HLA in healthy donors (dated by TCRdb to 2015 to 2018). Background for the entire study: The roughly 670 repertoires of the first cohort and the roughly 110 validation repertoires were produced on the same platform, according to a later analysis. Along with the approximately 650-subject first cohort, a separate validation cohort of 120 different subjects was used. The study aimed to test whether signatures of past pathogen exposure could be identified by cataloging public T cell receptors. High-throughput TCR immunosequencing, statistical association of individual TCRs with disease status, and machine learning were combined to predict cytomegalovirus infection status. General study outcomes and caveats: In the study, around 150 TCR beta chains were listed as associated with cytomegalovirus. In both the original and validation cohorts, the classifier was reported to diagnose cytomegalovirus status with high specificity and sensitivity. In vitro tests confirmed that three of the cytomegalovirus-associated TCR beta chains recognize cytomegalovirus antigens. Of the cluster scores, 90% to 95% were above 0 in a later analysis, which found that TCRs clustered in the first cohort also tended to co-occur in the 120 validation repertoires. According to the authors, the approach could potentially be generalized to other disease states and immunological phenotypes. All 110 or so repertoires were used to score co-occurrence in the validation cohort in a later analysis, because that analysis had no HLA typing for the cohort. Across donors, most TCR sequences were observed very rarely, whereas some public TCRs were present in many individuals.

This TCR derives from a young woman in good health and CMV-seropositive. The rearranged chain carries TRBV6-5 and TRBJ1-2; the D region possibly corresponds to TRBD1 (5 bases align). Sequenced sample: PBMCs. DNA sequence: TGTGCCAGCAGATCGACAGATTATGGCTACACCTTC. Translated, it reads CASRSTDYGYTF.